The present T cell receptor beta chain was sequenced within a study of blood T cell repertoires in COVID-19. Overall study: Material from acute and convalescent COVID-19 was sourced from the United States, Italy and Spain.

The germline V gene has CDR1 SGHAT and CDR2 FQNNGV. The CDR3 is 15 amino acids. Trimming took 1 base from V and 4 from J, leaving 13 bases between them. The table came from immunoSEQ multiplex PCR; TCRdb's copy has only in-frame clones and leaves some out. The table records approximately 330,000 clones, roughly 91% of them present only once. This clone was counted between two and nine times. J is TRBJ1-1 and V is TRBV11-2; D gene ambiguous. The TCR was taken from a woman aged 25 to 39 who had recovered from COVID-19. The sample was PBMCs or T cells enriched from blood (not recorded which). CDR3 region: CASSLVLAWGTEAFF. For the CDR3, the DNA is TGTGCCAGCAGCTTAGTTCTAGCATGGGGCACTGAAGCTTTCTTT.